This is a list of T cell receptor beta chains from one sample in a study of PD-L1 blockade in urothelial cancer. TCRdb's copy holds only in-frame clones and misses some; the assay was immunoSEQ multiplex PCR. The sample holds over 100,000 clones, about 91% seen once. This material consisted of PBMCs, taken around atezolizumab (anti-PD-L1) treatment. These receptors all come from a man aged 55-75 years with urothelial cancer. The CDR3 runs from the conserved cysteine through the conserved F or W.

V gene	CDR3 protein
TRBV19	CASSIETGAMNTEAFF
TRBV6-1	CASRGVNEQFF
TRBV19	CASKPTGGGYTF
TRBV19	CASSRTGPSNQPQHF
TRBV5-1	CASSPAGREKLFF
TRBV6-5	CASSSDRTLYEQYF
TRBV21-1	CASSPNRTSANTGELFF
TRBV7-9	CASSSLRQVGETDTQYF
TRBV5-4	CASSPRGGEGRTEAFF
TRBV5-1	CASTVQGEAYNEQFF
TRBV7-7	CASSLSGTVSSETQYF
TRBV5-8	CASSPIAGGPTDTQYF
TRBV9	CASSPSPRAVEETQYF
TRBV6-1	CASNKAGTGDSPLHF
TRBV11-2	CASSRTGETQYF
TRBV13	CASSRRTRGEQYF
TRBV5-6	CASSLGTGFADTQYF
TRBV4-3	CASSQERGYGYEQYF
TRBV18	CASSRVLSADTQYF
TRBV5-1	CASSLVQNTGELFF
TRBV7-2	CASSVDLAGGSYNEQFF